Each of the 20 T cell receptor beta chains below was sequenced from the same sample in a study of T cells in Graves' hyperthyroidism and ophthalmopathy. The CDR3 regions of TCR beta were amplified from RNA transcripts. When the TCR CDR3 underwent first-round RT-PCR, the HTBI primer set was used. TCRdb redid the calling of the multiplex PCR reads with MiXCR, one entry per CDR3 protein. The sample has approximately 490,000 distinct CDR3 sequences, approximately 22% seen once; the top ten hold roughly 49%. The sequenced material came from blood. The source of these receptors is a woman in her 70s with Graves' ophthalmopathy.

Many counts were recorded for this clonotype. This sequence joins TRBV28 and TRBJ1-1, with D unclear. The CDR3 is 15 residues long. The germline gives CDR1 MDHEN, CDR2 SYDVKM. Trimming pared 3 bases from V and 5 bases from J, leaving 16 bases between. CDR3 nucleotide sequence: TGTGCCAGCAGTTTGGCCCTTTCGGGGAGAACTGAAGCTTTCTTT. It encodes CASSLALSGRTEAFF. Using reference TRBV28 and TRBJ1-1 for the parts outside the CDR3, the full variable domain is DVKVTQSSRYLVKRTGEKVFLECVQDMDHENMFWYRQDPGLGLRLIYFSYDVKMKEKGDIPEGYSVSREKKERFSLILESASTNQTSMYLCASSLALSGRTEAFFGQGTRLTVV.

This clonotype was found a few times. The chain couples TRBV20-1 to TRBJ2-7; TRBD2 matches 13 bases. The CDR3 is made up of 14 amino acids. Germline V gives CDR1 DFQATT, CDR2 SNEGSKA (reference sequence). V lost 6 bases, J lost 7 bases, and 9 bases stayed unmatched. CDR3 nucleotide sequence: TGCAGTGCCCTGCGACTAGCGGGAGGAAATGAGCAGTACTTC. Its protein product is CSALRLAGGNEQYF.

The J gene is TRBJ2-2, the V gene TRBV20-1; 11 nucleotides align to TRBD2. The CDR3 sequence is 16 residues long. Losses at the gene ends were 6 bases for V and 7 bases for J; bases not matched to a gene: 13. The germline V gene has CDR1 DFQATT and CDR2 SNEGSKA (reference sequence). The CDR3 loop reads CSAKPPGSGRGGELFF. CDR3 coding DNA: TGCAGTGCCAAACCCCCGGGTAGCGGGAGGGGCGGGGAGCTGTTTTTT.

This clonotype has a handful of counts. V is TRBV20-1 and J is TRBJ1-6, with TRBD1 matching 7 bases. In germline, CDR1 is DFQATT, CDR2 SNEGSKA (reference sequence). V lost 5 bases, J lost 4 bases, and 8 bases stayed unmatched. CDR3 length: 15 residues. CDR3 sequence: CSAGPGTVYNSPLHF. The CDR3 bases are TGCAGTGCTGGACCCGGGACAGTGTATAATTCACCCCTCCACTTT.

Regarding this clonotype: Possible read error: a much larger clone is one base away. J is TRBJ2-7 and V is TRBV12-3 or TRBV12-4; possibly TRBD1 or TRBD2 for D (6 bases each). V was shortened by 8 bases and J by 3 bases, with 26 bases between the two germline ends. This CDR3 is built from 17 residues. The chain's CDR3 is CASGSILGGRALYEQYF. The CDR3 DNA is TGTGCCAGCGGCTCCATCCTAGGGGGGCGCGCACTCTACGAGCAGTACTTC.

The rearrangement joins TRBV30 to TRBJ1-6; D is unresolved. The germline gives CDR1 GTSNPN, CDR2 SVGIG (reference sequence). The CDR3 runs to 17 residues. Trimming shortened V by 0 bases and J by 0 bases, and 12 bases separated the two germline ends. CDR3 DNA sequence: TGTGCCTGGAGTGTCGAGAGAACAAGCTCCTATAATTCACCCCTCCACTTT. Protein sequence: CAWSVERTSSYNSPLHF.

Ten or more counts support this clonotype. This chain connects TRBV28 to TRBJ1-5; D possibly corresponds to TRBD1 (5 bases). The V end was cut by 4 bases, the J end by 5 bases, with 12 bases between. Looked up from germline, CDR1 is MDHEN and CDR2 is SYDVKM. The CDR3 consists of 14 residues. CDR3 DNA: TGTGCCAGCAGTTCCCGTTTGGGGGATCAGCCCCAGCATTTT. Translating gives CASSSRLGDQPQHF.

The rearrangement links TRBV12-3 or TRBV12-4 to TRBJ2-1, with D possibly being TRBD1 or TRBD2 (6 bases each). This CDR3 comprises 17 residues. The germline V and J ends were trimmed by 3 bases and 5 bases, with 20 bases remaining between them. CDR3 bases: TGTGCCAGCAGTTTTTACGCCGGTGGGCGGGACAACAATGAGCAGTTCTTC. It yields the protein CASSFYAGGRDNNEQFF.

V is TRBV7-8 and J is TRBJ1-1, with D possibly TRBD1 on 5 matching bases. The CDR3 extends over 16 amino acids. Trimming took 1 base from V and 2 from J, leaving 14 bases between them. CDR1 is SGHVS, CDR2 FQNEAQ, per germline. The CDR3 loop is CASSLESSGHNTEAFF. CDR3 DNA: TGTGCCAGCAGCTTAGAATCATCAGGACATAACACTGAAGCTTTCTTT.

There are a few counts of this clonotype. V usage is TRBV12-3 or TRBV12-4 and J usage is TRBJ2-3, with 7 bases matching TRBD2. The CDR3 totals 16 residues. Trimming at V came to 3 bases and at J to 4 bases, leaving 10 bases not matched to a gene. DNA for the CDR3: TGTGCCAGCAGTTTCCGGGCGGGAGCTGGGGCAGATACGCAGTATTTT. Protein: CASSFRAGAGADTQYF.

As for this clonotype: A much larger clone differs from this one at a single base, so this may be a read error. This chain connects TRBV11-2 to TRBJ2-5; TRBD2 might be the D (6 bases). This CDR3 is 15 amino acids long. Germline values: CDR1 SGHAT, CDR2 FQNNGV. The V gene lost 5 bases and the J gene lost 7 bases, with 20 bases spanning the gap. CDR3 bases: TGTGCCAGCAGCATACCGGGACTCCGCATGAGGACCCAGTACTTC. Its protein is CASSIPGLRMRTQYF.

The V gene is TRBV19, the J gene TRBJ2-1; 9 positions match TRBD2. V lost 3 bases and J lost 5; bases outside the gene matches: 5. Germline V lookup: CDR1 LNHDA, CDR2 SQIVND (reference sequence). The CDR3 contains 15 residues. The CDR3 DNA sequence: TGTGCCAGTAGTATCCATCCTAGCGGGAACAATGAGCAGTTCTTC. This gives the protein CASSIHPSGNNEQFF.

The sample holds many counts of this clonotype. The rearrangement uses TRBV3-1 and TRBJ1-1; the D is unclear. This CDR3 has 14 amino acids. Deletions cut 3 bases from V and 2 bases from J, with 10 bases between. CDR1 LGHDT and CDR2 YNNKEL come from the germline V gene (reference sequence). CDR3 DNA sequence: TGTGCCAGCAGCCATACGGGAAGCAACACTGAAGCTTTCTTT. Translation gives CASSHTGSNTEAFF.

This clonotype was seen only a few times. The chain joins TRBV19 to TRBJ2-1; 11 bases are shared with TRBD2. The germline V gene encodes CDR1 LNHDA and CDR2 SQIVND (reference sequence). The V gene end was trimmed by 0 bases and the J gene end by 3 bases; junction bases not matched to a gene: 7. The CDR3 consists of 18 residues. As DNA, the CDR3 is TGTGCCAGTAGTATAGATGTGATAGCGGGAGGGATCTACAATGAGCAGTTCTTC. Its translation: CASSIDVIAGGIYNEQFF. The variable domain in full, completed from reference TRBV19 and TRBJ2-1, reads DGGITQSPKYLFRKEGQNVTLSCEQNLNHDAMYWYRQDPGQGLRLIYYSQIVNDFQKGDIAEGYSVSREKKESFPLTVTSAQKNPTAFYLCASSIDVIAGGIYNEQFFGPGTRLTVL.

The V and J genes are TRBV19 and TRBJ2-4, with no clear D. CDR3 size: 13 residues. V shed 5 bases and J shed 6 bases, with 11 bases lying between them. The germline V gene has CDR1 LNHDA and CDR2 SQIVND (reference sequence). The CDR3 loop reads CASSENRGNIQYF. The DNA of the CDR3 is TGTGCCAGTAGTGAGAACAGAGGAAACATTCAGTACTTC.

The chain has TRBV28 and TRBJ1-5, with TRBD1 as a possible D gene (6 bases). Trimming stripped 2 bases from V and 6 bases from J, with 20 bases between. CDR1 and CDR2 from the germline V gene are MDHEN and SYDVKM. The CDR3 length is 17 residues. The CDR3 bases are TGTGCCAGCAGTTTACCCCAAAGGGGGGTCGAATTTCAGCCCCAGCATTTT. This encodes CASSLPQRGVEFQPQHF.

This clonotype was seen at least ten times. The chain links TRBV2 to TRBJ2-3, with a possible D match to TRBD2 (5 bases). V lost 3 bases and J lost 3, with 25 bases in between. The CDR3 runs to 19 residues. Germline V gene data show CDR1 as SNHLY and CDR2 as FYNNEI. The CDR3 is CASSDLGVGPGTSTDTQYF. The CDR3 region has the DNA TGTGCCAGCAGTGATCTTGGGGTGGGCCCGGGAACGTCTACAGATACGCAGTATTTT.

This clonotype turned up a few times. The chain carries TRBV20-1 and TRBJ1-5; no reliable D call. Per germline, CDR1 DFQATT and CDR2 SNEGSKA (reference sequence). V lost 4 bases, J lost 4 bases, and 8 bases lay in between. CDR3 length: 12 residues. Here the CDR3 reads CSANGANQPQHF. As DNA, the CDR3 is TGCAGTGCTAACGGAGCTAATCAGCCCCAGCATTTT.

The chain combines TRBV18 with TRBJ2-7; D might be TRBD1 (7 bases). Germline lookup yields CDR1 KGHSH and CDR2 LQKENI. CDR3 length: 14 residues. The V end lost 3 bases, the J end lost 6 bases, and 15 bases lay between the germline ends. CDR3 coding DNA: TGTGCCAGCTCACCCAGGACAGGAGGGGGCGAGCAGTACTTC. Translation: CASSPRTGGGEQYF.

This clonotype was found many times. This chain joins TRBV20-1 and TRBJ2-5, with 8 bases matching TRBD1. Germline CDR1 DFQATT, CDR2 SNEGSKA (reference sequence). J was trimmed by 4 bases and V by 3 bases; bases with no gene match: 4. The CDR3 is 13 residues long. The CDR3 coding sequence is TGCAGTGCTAGTCAGGGGGCGGGAGAGACCCAGTACTTC. Protein: CSASQGAGETQYF.